The entry below describes one T cell receptor beta chain. This specimen belongs to a study of blood T cell repertoires in COVID-19. Study context: Researchers got acute and convalescent COVID-19 samples from the United States, Italy and Spain.

The junction had 15 bases not matched to a gene; V was cut back by 4 bases and J by 10 bases. In germline, CDR1 is SGHNT, CDR2 YYREEE (reference sequence). CDR3 length: 16 amino acids. Profiling relied on immunoSEQ multiplex PCR, and the TCRdb table lists in-frame clones only, not all of them. There are roughly 14,000 clones in the sample; about three quarters occur only once, and over 9.5% lies in the top ten. This TCR was sampled from a man between 65 and 85 years old with acute or convalescent COVID-19. The chain joins TRBV5-4 to TRBJ1-3, with TRBD1 identical over 9 bases. The sequenced sample was peripheral blood. The CDR3 spells CASSHIPDRGVTTIYF. The DNA of the CDR3 is TGTGCCAGCAGCCATATTCCGGACAGGGGCGTTACGACCATATATTTT. Variable domain in full (rest from reference TRBV5-4 and TRBJ1-3): ETGVTQSPTHLIKTRGQQVTLRCSSQSGHNTVSWYQQALGQGPQFIFQYYREEENGRGNFPPRFSGLQFPNYSSELNVNALELDDSALYLCASSHIPDRGVTTIYFGEGSWLTVV.